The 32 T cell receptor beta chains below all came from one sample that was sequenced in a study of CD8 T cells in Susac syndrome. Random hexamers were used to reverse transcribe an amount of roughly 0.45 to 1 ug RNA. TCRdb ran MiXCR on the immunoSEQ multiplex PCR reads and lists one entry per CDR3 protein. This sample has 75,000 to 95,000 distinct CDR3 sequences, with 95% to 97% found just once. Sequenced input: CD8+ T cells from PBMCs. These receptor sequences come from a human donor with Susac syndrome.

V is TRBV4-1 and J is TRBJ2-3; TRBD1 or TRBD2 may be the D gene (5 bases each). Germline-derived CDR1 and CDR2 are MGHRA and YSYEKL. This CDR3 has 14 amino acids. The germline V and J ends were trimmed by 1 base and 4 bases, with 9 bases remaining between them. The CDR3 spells CASSQGLGPDTQYF. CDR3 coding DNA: TGCGCCAGCAGCCAAGGTCTGGGACCAGATACGCAGTATTTT.

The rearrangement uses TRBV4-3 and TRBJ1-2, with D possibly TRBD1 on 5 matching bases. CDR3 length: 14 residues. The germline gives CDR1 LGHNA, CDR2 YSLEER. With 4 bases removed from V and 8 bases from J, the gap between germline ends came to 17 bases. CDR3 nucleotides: TGCGCCAGCAGCCCTACCGGGACCGCCACCGGCTACACCTTC. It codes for CASSPTGTATGYTF.

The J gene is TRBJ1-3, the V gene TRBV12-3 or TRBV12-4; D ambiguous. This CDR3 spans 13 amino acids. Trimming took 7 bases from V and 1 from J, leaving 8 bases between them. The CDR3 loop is CASNPSSGNTIYF. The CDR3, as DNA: TGTGCCAGCAACCCGTCTTCTGGAAACACCATATATTTT.

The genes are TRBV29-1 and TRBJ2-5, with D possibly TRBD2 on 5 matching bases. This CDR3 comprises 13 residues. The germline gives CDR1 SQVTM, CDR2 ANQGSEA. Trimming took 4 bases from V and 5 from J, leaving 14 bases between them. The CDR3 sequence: CSVVPGISETQYF. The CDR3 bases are TGCAGCGTTGTGCCCGGGATTTCGGAGACCCAGTACTTC.

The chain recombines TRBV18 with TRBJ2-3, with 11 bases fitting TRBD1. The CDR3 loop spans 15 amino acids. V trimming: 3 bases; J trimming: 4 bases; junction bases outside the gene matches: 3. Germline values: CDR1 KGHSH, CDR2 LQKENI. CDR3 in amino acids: CASSPGQGVADTQYF. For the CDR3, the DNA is TGTGCCAGCTCACCGGGACAGGGGGTGGCAGATACGCAGTATTTT.

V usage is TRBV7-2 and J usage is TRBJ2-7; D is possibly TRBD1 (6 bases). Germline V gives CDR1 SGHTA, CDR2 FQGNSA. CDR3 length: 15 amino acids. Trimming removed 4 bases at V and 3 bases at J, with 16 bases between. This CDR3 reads CASSWDLRGFYEQYF. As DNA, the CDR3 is TGTGCCAGCAGCTGGGATCTTAGGGGGTTCTACGAGCAGTACTTC. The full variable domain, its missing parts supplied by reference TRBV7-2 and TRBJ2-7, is GAGVSQSPSNKVTEKGKDVELRCDPISGHTALYWYRQSLGQGLEFLIYFQGNSAPDKSGLPSDRFSAERTGGSVSTLTIQRTQQEDSAVYLCASSWDLRGFYEQYFGPGTRLTVT.

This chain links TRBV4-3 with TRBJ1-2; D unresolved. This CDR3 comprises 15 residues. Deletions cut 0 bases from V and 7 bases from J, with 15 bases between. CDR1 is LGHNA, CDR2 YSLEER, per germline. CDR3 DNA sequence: TGCGCCAGCAGCCAAGATCTGTGGAACAAAGCTGGCTACACCTTC. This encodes CASSQDLWNKAGYTF.

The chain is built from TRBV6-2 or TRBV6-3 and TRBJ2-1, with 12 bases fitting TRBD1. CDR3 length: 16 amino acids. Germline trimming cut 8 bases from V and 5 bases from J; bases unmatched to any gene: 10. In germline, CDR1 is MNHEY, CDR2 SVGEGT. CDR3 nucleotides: TGTGCCAGCGCTCCGGGGACAGGGGGCGACCACAATGAGCAGTTCTTC. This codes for CASAPGTGGDHNEQFF.

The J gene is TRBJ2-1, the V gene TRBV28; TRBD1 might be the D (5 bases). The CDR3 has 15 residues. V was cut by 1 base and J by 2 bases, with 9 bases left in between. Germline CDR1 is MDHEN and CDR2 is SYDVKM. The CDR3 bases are TGTGCCAGCAGTTTATCCGGACAACCCTACAATGAGCAGTTCTTC. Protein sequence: CASSLSGQPYNEQFF.

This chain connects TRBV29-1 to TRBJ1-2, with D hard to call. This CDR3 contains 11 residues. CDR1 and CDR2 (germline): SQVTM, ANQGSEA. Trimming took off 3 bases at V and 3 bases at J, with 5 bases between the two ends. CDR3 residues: CSVEWDYGYTF. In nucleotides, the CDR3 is TGCAGCGTTGAGTGGGACTATGGCTACACCTTC.

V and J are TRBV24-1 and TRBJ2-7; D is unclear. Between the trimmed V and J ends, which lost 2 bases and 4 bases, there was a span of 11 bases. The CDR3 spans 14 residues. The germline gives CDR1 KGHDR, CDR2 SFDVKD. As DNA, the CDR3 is TGTGCCACCAGTGATTCTCAGAACACATACGAGCAGTACTTC. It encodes CATSDSQNTYEQYF.

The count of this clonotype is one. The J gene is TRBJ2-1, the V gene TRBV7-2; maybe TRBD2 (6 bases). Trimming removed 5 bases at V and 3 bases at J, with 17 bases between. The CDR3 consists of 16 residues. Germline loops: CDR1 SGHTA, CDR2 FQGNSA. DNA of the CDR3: TGTGCCAGCAGCCTCGGAGGGACTCCTCGCTACAATGAGCAGTTCTTC. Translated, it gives CASSLGGTPRYNEQFF.

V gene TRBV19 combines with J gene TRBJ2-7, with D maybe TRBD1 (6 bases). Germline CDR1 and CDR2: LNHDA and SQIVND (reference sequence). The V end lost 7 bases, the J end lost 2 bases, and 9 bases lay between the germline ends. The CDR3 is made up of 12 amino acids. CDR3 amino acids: CASKDRAYEQYF. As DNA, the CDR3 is TGTGCCAGTAAGGACAGAGCCTACGAGCAGTACTTC.

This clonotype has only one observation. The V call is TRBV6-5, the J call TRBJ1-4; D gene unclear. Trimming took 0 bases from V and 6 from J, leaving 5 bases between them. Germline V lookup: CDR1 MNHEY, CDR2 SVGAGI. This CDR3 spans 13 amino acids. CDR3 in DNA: TGTGCCAGCAGTTACTCCGGCCATGAAAAACTGTTTTTT. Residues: CASSYSGHEKLFF.

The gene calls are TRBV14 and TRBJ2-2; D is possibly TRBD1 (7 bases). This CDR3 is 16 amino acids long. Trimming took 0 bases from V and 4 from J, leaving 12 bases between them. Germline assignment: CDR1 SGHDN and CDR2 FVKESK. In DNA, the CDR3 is TGTGCCAGCAGCCAAGATCCCCAGGGGGGCACCGGGGAGCTGTTTTTT. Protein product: CASSQDPQGGTGELFF.

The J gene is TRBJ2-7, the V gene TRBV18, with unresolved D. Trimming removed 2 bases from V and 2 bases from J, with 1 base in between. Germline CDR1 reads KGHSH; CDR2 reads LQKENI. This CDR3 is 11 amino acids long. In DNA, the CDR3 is TGTGCCAGCTCACCAGCCTACGAGCAGTACTTC. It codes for CASSPAYEQYF.

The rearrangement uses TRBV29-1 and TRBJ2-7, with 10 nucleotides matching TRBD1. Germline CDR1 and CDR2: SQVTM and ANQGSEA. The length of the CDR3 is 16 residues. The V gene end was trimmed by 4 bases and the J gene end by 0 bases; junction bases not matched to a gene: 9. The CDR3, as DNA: TGCAGCGTTGGGGACAGGGGCGCCGTGAGCTCCTACGAGCAGTACTTC. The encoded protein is CSVGDRGAVSSYEQYF.

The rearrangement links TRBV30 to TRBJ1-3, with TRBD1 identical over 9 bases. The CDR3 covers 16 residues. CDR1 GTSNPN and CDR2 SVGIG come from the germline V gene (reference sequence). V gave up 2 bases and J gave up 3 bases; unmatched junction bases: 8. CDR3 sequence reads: CAWSPTGTGFGNTIYF. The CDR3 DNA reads TGTGCCTGGAGTCCAACCGGGACAGGGTTTGGAAACACCATATATTTT.

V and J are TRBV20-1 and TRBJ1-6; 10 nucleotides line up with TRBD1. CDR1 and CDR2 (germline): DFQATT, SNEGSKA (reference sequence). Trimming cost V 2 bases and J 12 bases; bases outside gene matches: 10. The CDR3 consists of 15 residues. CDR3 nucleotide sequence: TGCAGTGCTAGACCCAGGACAGGGGGAGTATTACCCCTCCACTTT. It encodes CSARPRTGGVLPLHF.

CDR3 in DNA: TGCGCCAGCACTCCGGGACAGAGCACCTATGGCTACACCTTC. As protein: CASTPGQSTYGYTF. The chain uses TRBV5-1 and TRBJ1-2, with 7 bases lining up with TRBD1. The V and J ends lost 6 bases and 4 bases, in that order; junction bases with no gene match: 9. CDR1 and CDR2 (germline): SGHRS, YFSETQ. The CDR3 is 14 residues long.

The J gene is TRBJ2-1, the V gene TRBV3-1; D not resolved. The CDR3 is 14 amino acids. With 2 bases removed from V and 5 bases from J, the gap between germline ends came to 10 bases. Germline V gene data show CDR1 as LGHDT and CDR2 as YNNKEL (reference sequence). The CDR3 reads CASSQYSLNNEQFF. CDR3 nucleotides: TGTGCCAGCAGCCAATACAGTTTGAACAATGAGCAGTTCTTC.

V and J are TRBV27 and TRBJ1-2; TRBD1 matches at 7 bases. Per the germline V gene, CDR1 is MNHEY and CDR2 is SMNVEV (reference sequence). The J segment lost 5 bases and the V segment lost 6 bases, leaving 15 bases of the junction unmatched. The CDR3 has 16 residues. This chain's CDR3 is CASSPPGGQGDYGYTF. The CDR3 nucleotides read TGTGCCAGCAGCCCACCCGGGGGGCAGGGGGATTATGGCTACACCTTC.

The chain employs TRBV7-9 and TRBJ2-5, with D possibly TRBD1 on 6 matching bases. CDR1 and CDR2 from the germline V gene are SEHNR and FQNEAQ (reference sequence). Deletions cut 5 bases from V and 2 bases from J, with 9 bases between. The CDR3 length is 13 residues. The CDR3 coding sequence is TGTGCCAGCAGCCCACAGGGACAAGAGACCCAGTACTTC. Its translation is CASSPQGQETQYF.

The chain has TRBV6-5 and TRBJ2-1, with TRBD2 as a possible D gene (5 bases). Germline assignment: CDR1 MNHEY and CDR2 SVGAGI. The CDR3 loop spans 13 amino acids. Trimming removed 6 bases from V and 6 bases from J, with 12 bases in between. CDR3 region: CASSRRQPNEQFF. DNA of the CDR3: TGTGCCAGCAGCCGGAGGCAACCCAATGAGCAGTTCTTC.

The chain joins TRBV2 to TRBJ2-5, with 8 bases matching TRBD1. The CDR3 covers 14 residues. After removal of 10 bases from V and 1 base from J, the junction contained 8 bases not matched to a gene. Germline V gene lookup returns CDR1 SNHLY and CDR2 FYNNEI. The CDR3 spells CATAGGQGQETQYF. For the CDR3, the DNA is TGTGCCACCGCAGGAGGACAGGGCCAAGAGACCCAGTACTTC.

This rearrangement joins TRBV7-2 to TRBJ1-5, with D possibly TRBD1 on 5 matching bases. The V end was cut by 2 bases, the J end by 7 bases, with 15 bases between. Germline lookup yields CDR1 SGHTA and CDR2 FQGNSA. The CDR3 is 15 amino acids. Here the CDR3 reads CASSLSRGAGQPQHF. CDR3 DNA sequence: TGTGCCAGCAGCTTATCTCGAGGGGCCGGACAGCCCCAGCATTTT. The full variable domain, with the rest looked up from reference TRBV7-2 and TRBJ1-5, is GAGVSQSPSNKVTEKGKDVELRCDPISGHTALYWYRQSLGQGLEFLIYFQGNSAPDKSGLPSDRFSAERTGGSVSTLTIQRTQQEDSAVYLCASSLSRGAGQPQHFGDGTRLSIL.

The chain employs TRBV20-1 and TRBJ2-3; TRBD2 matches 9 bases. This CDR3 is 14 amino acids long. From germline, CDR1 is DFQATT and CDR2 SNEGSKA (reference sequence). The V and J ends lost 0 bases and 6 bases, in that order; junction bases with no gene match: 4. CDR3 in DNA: TGCAGTGCTAGAGAGGGACTAGCTGTGGATACGCAGTATTTT. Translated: CSAREGLAVDTQYF.

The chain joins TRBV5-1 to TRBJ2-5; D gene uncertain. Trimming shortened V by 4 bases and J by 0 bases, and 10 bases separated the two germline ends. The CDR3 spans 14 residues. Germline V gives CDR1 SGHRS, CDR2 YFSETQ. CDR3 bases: TGCGCCAGCAGCCCTTCTACTTACCAAGAGACCCAGTACTTC. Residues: CASSPSTYQETQYF.

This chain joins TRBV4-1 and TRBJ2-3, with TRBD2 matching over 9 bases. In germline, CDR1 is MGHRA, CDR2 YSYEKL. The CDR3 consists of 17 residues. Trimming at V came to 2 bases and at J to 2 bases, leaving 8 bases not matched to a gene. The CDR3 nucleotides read TGCGCCAGCAGCCAATACTCCGGGACTAGCAACACAGATACGCAGTATTTT. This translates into CASSQYSGTSNTDTQYF.

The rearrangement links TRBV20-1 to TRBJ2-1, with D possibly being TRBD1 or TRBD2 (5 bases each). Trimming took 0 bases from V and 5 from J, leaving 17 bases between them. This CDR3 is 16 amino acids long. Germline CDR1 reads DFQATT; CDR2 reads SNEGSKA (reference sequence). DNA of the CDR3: TGCAGTGCTAGAGATCCGGCCAGGAGAGGGGACAATGAGCAGTTCTTC. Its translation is CSARDPARRGDNEQFF.

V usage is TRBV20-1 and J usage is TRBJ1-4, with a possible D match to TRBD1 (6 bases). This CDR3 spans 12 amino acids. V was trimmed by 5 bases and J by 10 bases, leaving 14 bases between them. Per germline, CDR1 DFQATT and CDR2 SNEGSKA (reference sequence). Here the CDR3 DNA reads TGCAGTGCTTCTCGGACAGAGGGAAAACTGTTTTTT. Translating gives CSASRTEGKLFF.

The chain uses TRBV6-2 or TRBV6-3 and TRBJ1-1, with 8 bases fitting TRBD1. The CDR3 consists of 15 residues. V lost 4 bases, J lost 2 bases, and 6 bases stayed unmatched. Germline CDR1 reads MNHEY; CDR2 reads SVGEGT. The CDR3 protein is CASSSAQGGNTEAFF. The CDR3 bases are TGTGCCAGCAGTTCCGCACAGGGGGGAAACACTGAAGCTTTCTTT.